This TCR beta chain was found in a study of blood T cell repertoires in COVID-19. Looking at the study overall: There were acute and convalescent COVID-19 samples, and they came from the United States, Italy and Spain. From T cells, B-cell-depleted T cells, or PBMCs came the material, which was cDNA or gDNA.

Enrolled through a virtual design, the participants were between roughly 18 and 90 years of age and came from fewer than 30 US areas. Which cohort a participant joined came from the clinical history participants gave. Sequenced by immunoSEQ multiplex PCR; TCRdb stores in-frame clones only, minus some. The sample contains 250,000 to 350,000 clones, 85% to 90% of which appear only once. Trimming at V came to 3 bases and at J to 3 bases, leaving 5 bases not matched to a gene. The CDR3 covers 15 residues. Germline assignment: CDR1 LGHDT and CDR2 YNNKEL (reference sequence). The sequence came from a woman in her late teens or twenties with acute COVID-19. The sample consisted of PBMCs or T cells enriched from blood (not recorded which). The chain is built from TRBV3-1 (or the pseudogene TRBV3-2) and TRBJ2-3; 8 bases fit TRBD2. In nucleotides, the CDR3 is TGTGCCAGCAGCCAGAACAGCGGGAGAACAGATACGCAGTATTTT. Its translation: CASSQNSGRTDTQYF.